Listed below are T cell receptor beta chains from one sample, sequenced in a study of T cells in Graves' hyperthyroidism and ophthalmopathy. TCRdb fed the multiplex PCR reads into MiXCR, producing one record per CDR3 protein. The table has around 500,000 distinct CDR3 sequences, 20% to 25% seen once. The sample taken for sequencing was blood. Receptor source: a woman aged 70-85 years with Graves' ophthalmopathy. The CDR3 runs from the conserved cysteine through the conserved F or W. A D gene is named only where the DNA matches it firmly. Rows give clone size only sometimes, using once, few, many, or a class for an expanded clone.

J gene | clone size | V gene | D gene | CDR3 protein | CDR3 DNA
TRBJ1-4 | . | TRBV29-1 | TRBD1 | CSAWTGSGNEKLFF | TGCAGCGCCTGGACAGGGTCGGGTAATGAAAAACTGTTTTTT
TRBJ2-1 | . | TRBV18 | TRBD1 | CASSPGQGPLGEQFF | TGTGCCAGCTCACCAGGACAGGGCCCATTGGGTGAGCAGTTCTTC
TRBJ1-6 | once | TRBV20-1 | TRBD1 | CSARRGTGGLSYNSPLHF | TGCAGTGCTAGACGGGGGACAGGGGGCCTTTCCTATAATTCACCCCTCCACTTT
TRBJ2-1 | few | TRBV19 | . | CASSSRWTLVNYNEQFF | TGTGCCAGTAGTAGTCGATGGACGCTAGTCAACTACAATGAGCAGTTCTTC
TRBJ2-7 | . | TRBV24-1 | TRBD1 | CATSDNRGAYEQYF | TGTGCCACCAGTGATAACAGGGGAGCCTACGAGCAGTACTTC
TRBJ2-1 | few | TRBV5-4 | TRBD2 | CASRSDGGIEQFF | TGTGCCAGCAGGTCGGACGGGGGGATTGAGCAGTTCTTC
TRBJ1-4 | few | TRBV20-1 | . | CSARVTNNEKLFF | TGCAGTGCTAGAGTCACAAATAATGAAAAACTGTTTTTT
TRBJ2-7 | many | TRBV6-2/TRBV6-3 | . | CASSYSKVPRGSYEQYF | TGTGCCAGCAGTTACTCGAAGGTTCCCAGGGGCTCCTACGAGCAGTACTTC
TRBJ1-5 | many | TRBV20-1 | TRBD1 | CSARTGGQPQHF | TGCAGTGCTAGGACAGGGGGTCAGCCCCAGCATTTT
TRBJ2-7 | few | TRBV20-1 | . | CSASLLVYRGYEQYF | TGCAGTGCTAGTCTCCTAGTCTATCGGGGCTACGAGCAGTACTTC
TRBJ2-3 | . | TRBV20-1 | TRBD2 | CSASAASGSTDTQYF | TGCAGTGCTAGTGCCGCTAGCGGGAGCACAGATACGCAGTATTTT
TRBJ2-1 | few | TRBV19 | . | CASSLRDFSEQFF | TGTGCCAGTAGTCTCCGGGACTTCAGTGAGCAGTTCTTC
TRBJ1-4 | few | TRBV4-3 | . | CASSQDGRGRRNEKLFF | TGCGCCAGCAGCCAAGATGGGCGCGGACGTAGAAACGAAAAACTGTTTTTT
TRBJ1-1 | . | TRBV3-1 | . | CASSQWGSTEAFF | TGTGCCAGCAGCCAGTGGGGCAGCACTGAAGCTTTCTTT
TRBJ1-5 | many | TRBV6-5 | . | CASSYLKPNQPQHF | TGTGCCAGCAGTTACCTCAAGCCCAATCAGCCCCAGCATTTT
TRBJ1-2 | . | TRBV30 | . | CAWRVPPDNYGYTF | TGTGCCTGGAGGGTACCGCCAGACAACTATGGCTACACCTTC
TRBJ1-1 | . | TRBV4-2 | . | CASSLRKGSNTEAFF | TGTGCCAGCAGCCTTCGGAAGGGCTCGAACACTGAAGCTTTCTTT
TRBJ1-2 | few | TRBV12-3/TRBV12-4 | . | CTSSLRQSYGYTF | TGTACCAGCAGTTTACGGCAGTCCTATGGCTACACCTTC
TRBJ2-5 | . | TRBV7-2 | TRBD1 | CASSWATGGLETQYF | TGTGCCAGCTCCTGGGCGACAGGGGGTCTTGAGACCCAGTACTTC
TRBJ1-5 | few | TRBV29-1 | TRBD1 | CSVGDSYQPQHF | TGCAGCGTTGGGGACAGCTATCAGCCCCAGCATTTT
TRBJ2-6 | many | TRBV6-1 | TRBD2 | CASSWGLASGANVLTF | TGTGCCAGCAGTTGGGGACTAGCTTCTGGGGCCAACGTCCTGACTTTC
TRBJ1-1 | many | TRBV20-1 | . | CSARALQGALNTEAFF | TGCAGTGCTAGGGCACTACAGGGAGCACTGAACACTGAAGCTTTCTTT
TRBJ1-1 | few | TRBV30 | . | CAWSVRGRDTEAFF | TGTGCCTGGAGTGTCAGGGGCCGGGACACTGAAGCTTTCTTT
TRBJ2-1 | few | TRBV30 | . | CAWSRLGYNEQFF | TGTGCCTGGAGTAGGTTAGGTTACAATGAGCAGTTCTTC
TRBJ2-7 | few | TRBV18 | . | CASSGGAFYEQYF | TGTGCCAGCTCAGGGGGCGCCTTCTACGAGCAGTACTTC
TRBJ1-6 | . | TRBV3-1 | . | CASSQGPYSPLHF | TGTGCCAGCAGCCAAGGCCCCTATTCACCCCTCCACTTT
TRBJ2-7 | many | TRBV6-5 | . | CASSYGGIRAYEQYF | TGTGCCAGCAGTTACGGGGGCATTAGAGCCTACGAGCAGTACTTC
TRBJ2-2 | few | TRBV2 | TRBD1 | CASATGAGELFF | TGTGCCAGCGCAACAGGGGCCGGGGAGCTGTTTTTT
TRBJ1-1 | many | TRBV12-5 | . | CASGLGLSPQGRRTEAFF | TGTGCTAGTGGTTTGGGCCTGAGCCCCCAGGGGCGTAGAACTGAAGCTTTCTTT
TRBJ1-5 | many | TRBV12-3/TRBV12-4 | . | CASSQILGVRSNQPQHF | TGTGCCAGCAGTCAAATCTTGGGGGTAAGGAGCAATCAGCCCCAGCATTTT
TRBJ2-7 | few | TRBV20-1 | . | CSARVGSSYEQYF | TGCAGTGCTAGAGTTGGGAGCTCCTACGAGCAGTACTTC
TRBJ2-7 | few | TRBV28 | . | CASSLGFLANPEQYF | TGTGCCAGCAGTTTAGGTTTTCTAGCCAATCCCGAGCAGTACTTC
TRBJ2-7 | . | TRBV18 | . | CASSPAQLGYEQYF | TGTGCCAGCTCACCAGCCCAGCTCGGCTACGAGCAGTACTTC
TRBJ1-1 | . | TRBV10-3 | . | CAIRTQGTEAFF | TGTGCCATCAGAACACAGGGCACTGAAGCTTTCTTT
TRBJ1-2 | many | TRBV3-1 | . | CASSPMDGYTF | TGTGCCAGCAGTCCTATGGATGGCTACACCTTC
TRBJ2-7 | . | TRBV20-1 | TRBD2 | CSARGGALAGGYEQYF | TGCAGTGCTAGAGGGGGGGCACTAGCGGGAGGGTACGAGCAGTACTTC
TRBJ2-7 | few | TRBV5-1 | TRBD2 | CASKGLAGGRSSYEQYF | TGCGCCAGCAAAGGACTAGCGGGAGGAAGGAGCTCCTACGAGCAGTACTTC
TRBJ2-2 | . | TRBV6-5 | . | CASSYSARSNLAGELFF | TGTGCCAGCAGTTACTCTGCCCGTTCTAATCTGGCCGGGGAGCTGTTTTTT
TRBJ1-1 | . | TRBV28 | TRBD1 | CASSLLRQGPLRTEAFF | TGTGCCAGCAGTTTATTACGACAGGGCCCCCTGAGGACTGAAGCTTTCTTT
TRBJ2-1 | few | TRBV12-5 | . | CASGLTRTEQFF | TGTGCTAGTGGTTTGACCCGGACAGAGCAGTTCTTC
TRBJ2-1 | few | TRBV6-6 | TRBD2 | CASSYGASGSREQFF | TGTGCCAGCAGTTACGGGGCTAGCGGGAGCCGCGAGCAGTTCTTC
TRBJ1-2 | . | TRBV19 | . | CASRGQHSYGYTF | TGTGCCAGTAGAGGACAGCATAGCTATGGCTACACCTTC
TRBJ2-3 | . | TRBV6-2/TRBV6-3 | . | CASGTDFTSTDTQYF | TGTGCCAGCGGTACGGACTTTACGTCCACAGATACGCAGTATTTT
TRBJ2-1 | few | TRBV5-1 | . | CASSPGHSGGNEQFF | TGCGCCAGCAGCCCTGGACATAGCGGAGGCAATGAGCAGTTCTTC
TRBJ2-1 | many | TRBV11-2 | TRBD1 | CASSRTGRNEQFF | TGTGCCAGCAGCCGGACAGGGAGGAATGAGCAGTTCTTC
TRBJ1-2 | . | TRBV3-1 | . | CASSLGAGYTF | TGTGCCAGCAGCCTCGGAGCTGGCTACACCTTC
TRBJ2-7 | few | TRBV6-2/TRBV6-3 | TRBD2 | CASSSLQRLAGGLSEQYF | TGTGCCAGCAGTTCTCTTCAGAGACTAGCGGGAGGCCTCAGCGAGCAGTACTTC
TRBJ2-1 | many | TRBV11-1 | . | CASSFFGLEQFF | TGTGCCAGCAGCTTTTTCGGGCTTGAGCAGTTCTTC
TRBJ2-7 | . | TRBV10-3 | TRBD1 | CAISESGQVSYEQYF | TGTGCCATCAGTGAGTCCGGACAGGTCTCCTACGAGCAGTACTTC
TRBJ2-7 | . | TRBV6-6 | . | CASSYSGGSNEQYF | TGTGCCAGCAGTTACTCGGGGGGCTCGAACGAGCAGTACTTC
TRBJ2-1 | . | TRBV3-1 | TRBD2 | CASSHISGRSGSYNEQFF | TGTGCCAGCAGCCATATTAGCGGGAGATCAGGCTCCTACAATGAGCAGTTCTTC
TRBJ1-3 | . | TRBV6-1 | TRBD1 | CASRETGAGNTIYF | TGTGCCAGCAGAGAGACAGGGGCTGGAAACACCATATATTTT
TRBJ2-1 | . | TRBV30 | . | CAWSRGRGEQFF | TGTGCCTGGTCGAGAGGACGGGGAGAGCAGTTCTTC
TRBJ1-3 | . | TRBV7-8 | . | CASSLSSTLPSGNTIYF | TGTGCCAGCAGCTTGTCCTCGACGCTCCCCTCTGGAAACACCATATATTTT
TRBJ2-3 | few | TRBV6-2/TRBV6-3 | . | CASRETSTDTQYF | TGTGCCAGCAGAGAGACTAGCACAGATACGCAGTATTTT